The 9 T cell receptor beta chains given below trace back to one sample, sequenced in a study of blood T cell repertoires in COVID-19. Data came from immunoSEQ multiplex PCR; TCRdb stores just in-frame clones and leaves some out. The repertoire holds 170,000 or so clones, with over 60% as singletons. The sample was peripheral blood. The receptors were gathered from an older woman with acute or convalescent COVID-19.

The table lists this clone with many counts. The chain joins TRBV6-6 to TRBJ2-2; TRBD2 matches at 8 bases. The V segment lost 6 bases and the J segment 3 bases; nucleotides outside the gene matches: 6. Per the germline V gene, CDR1 is MNHNY and CDR2 is SVGAGI (reference sequence). The CDR3 runs to 15 residues. The CDR3 here is CASSPGGGYTGELFF. The DNA of the CDR3 is TGTGCCAGCAGCCCGGGAGGGGGGTACACCGGGGAGCTGTTTTTT.

This clone came up once. The chain has TRBV19 and TRBJ1-4; weak D call: TRBD1 (5 bases). The germline CDR1 and CDR2 sequences are LNHDA and SQIVND (reference sequence). The CDR3 spans 15 residues. V was clipped by 4 bases and J by 7 bases, with 16 bases between them. CDR3: CASSTEARGIEKLFF. In DNA, the CDR3 is TGTGCCAGTAGTACTGAGGCGCGGGGCATTGAAAAACTGTTTTTT.

The V gene is TRBV19, the J gene TRBJ2-1; 8 bases fit TRBD1. With 7 bases clipped from V and 7 bases from J, the junction kept 15 bases outside the gene matches. This CDR3 comprises 16 residues. Germline V gene lookup returns CDR1 LNHDA and CDR2 SQIVND (reference sequence). The CDR3 sequence is CASTLGIRTGSNEQFF. The CDR3, as DNA: TGTGCCAGTACGCTTGGGATCCGGACAGGGAGTAATGAGCAGTTCTTC. The whole variable domain, filled in from reference TRBV19 and TRBJ2-1, reads DGGITQSPKYLFRKEGQNVTLSCEQNLNHDAMYWYRQDPGQGLRLIYYSQIVNDFQKGDIAEGYSVSREKKESFPLTVTSAQKNPTAFYLCASTLGIRTGSNEQFFGPGTRLTVL.

This rearrangement joins TRBV12-3 or TRBV12-4 to TRBJ1-3; no clear D gene. V was trimmed by 8 bases and J by 0 bases, leaving 8 bases between them. CDR3 length equals 13 residues. CDR3: CASRVHSGNTIYF. The CDR3 bases are TGTGCCAGCCGGGTCCACTCTGGAAACACCATATATTTT.

V usage is TRBV4-2 and J usage is TRBJ2-1; TRBD2 might be the D (6 bases). The CDR3 is 16 residues long. The ends were cut back, 0 bases at V and 1 base at J, with 10 bases in the middle. Germline assignment: CDR1 LGHNA and CDR2 YNFKEQ. The chain's CDR3 is CASSQDPRGSYNEQFF. The DNA for the CDR3 is TGTGCCAGCAGCCAAGATCCTCGGGGGTCCTACAATGAGCAGTTCTTC.

This clone has only one observation. The rearrangement links TRBV7-2 to TRBJ1-3; D is perhaps TRBD1 (5 bases). The V end was cut by 5 bases, the J end by 0 bases, with 14 bases between. The CDR3 sequence is 16 residues long. Germline CDR1 SGHTA, CDR2 FQGNSA. The DNA for the CDR3 is TGTGCCAGCAGCCCCTTGGACACCCGCTCTGGAAACACCATATATTTT. It translates to CASSPLDTRSGNTIYF.

This chain uses TRBV2 with TRBJ2-1; the D is unclear. Germline V gene data show CDR1 as SNHLY and CDR2 as FYNNEI. Trimming removed 4 bases at V and 8 bases at J, with 18 bases between. The CDR3 loop spans 15 amino acids. Here the CDR3 DNA reads TGTGCCAGCAGTGGGAGTGATGCCCGGCTCCATGAGCAGTTCTTC. Its protein is CASSGSDARLHEQFF.

The chain is built from TRBV5-4 and TRBJ2-2; a weak D match, TRBD2 (5 bases). The V gene lost 5 bases and the J gene lost 1 base, with 12 bases spanning the gap. This CDR3 is 15 amino acids long. Looked up from germline, CDR1 is SGHNT and CDR2 is YYREEE (reference sequence). CDR3 in DNA: TGTGCCAGCAGTAACTCCCGGGGGAACACCGGGGAGCTGTTTTTT. This sequence encodes CASSNSRGNTGELFF.

The rearrangement uses TRBV10-1 and TRBJ2-3, with D hard to call. Germline V gives CDR1 WNHNN, CDR2 SYGVQD (reference sequence). V was cut by 3 bases and J by 6 bases, with 7 bases left in between. The length of the CDR3 is 12 residues. CDR3 sequence (DNA): TGCGCCAGCAGTGATTATCGGGATACGCAGTATTTT. This encodes CASSDYRDTQYF.